This T cell receptor (beta chain) originates from a study of cytomegalovirus exposure and HLA in healthy donors. Study results and caveats: The authors enumerated roughly 180 TCR beta chains as linked to cytomegalovirus.

Germline CDR1 is SGHRS and CDR2 is YFSETQ. The V and J ends lost 5 bases and 3 bases respectively, with 17 bases between them. The CDR3 is 15 residues long. As to this clone: Its specificity is unknown.

Sequencing used immunoSEQ multiplex PCR; TCRdb keeps in-frame clones, though not all of them. The data show over 120,000 clones, roughly 93% seen once. The source of this sequence is a man between 18 and 29 years old in good health and CMV-seropositive. The gene calls are TRBV5-1 and TRBJ1-1, with no clear D. Sequenced material: PBMCs. The CDR3 region is CASSQSGRQDTEAFF. Written as DNA, the CDR3 is TGCGCCAGCAGTCAATCAGGTAGGCAAGACACTGAAGCTTTCTTT.